One sample yielded the 9 T cell receptor beta chains listed below, sequenced in a study of read filtering for tumor transcriptome and immune sequencing. From about 400 ng of RNA, a library with molecular barcoded alpha/delta and beta/gamma adaptors was made. TCRdb passed the reads through MiXCR, listing each CDR3 protein once. Among roughly 56,000 distinct CDR3 sequences listed, roughly 18% were seen once. The sample was a population of CD138-negative cells sorted from bone marrow. Receptor source: a donor at least 40 years old with multiple myeloma.

Only a few counts were recorded for this clonotype. The CDR3 nucleotides read TGTGCCATCAGTGAGCCGACTAGCGGGAGGGCAGATACGCAGTATTTT. This gives the protein CAISEPTSGRADTQYF. The chain links TRBV10-3 to TRBJ2-3; 14 bases align to TRBD2. CDR3 length: 16 amino acids. V was pared by 2 bases and J by 4 bases, with 2 bases of the junction left unmatched. Germline CDR1 ENHRY, CDR2 SYGVKD.

This clonotype came up a few times. The chain is built from TRBV7-6 and TRBJ1-1; no firm D call. The CDR3 consists of 13 residues. V lost 5 bases and J lost 1, with 8 bases in between. In germline, CDR1 is SGHVS, CDR2 FNYEAQ. The CDR3 is CASSPGGNTEAFF. The DNA for the CDR3 is TGTGCCAGCAGCCCTGGAGGGAACACTGAAGCTTTCTTT.

This clonotype showed up just a few times. V usage is TRBV20-1 and J usage is TRBJ2-3; possible D gene TRBD2, 6 bases. Trimming took off 1 base at V and 4 bases at J, with 18 bases between the two ends. Germline CDR1 and CDR2: DFQATT and SNEGSKA (reference sequence). The CDR3 spans 16 residues. Here the CDR3 DNA reads TGCAGTGCTAGAGGGGATAGGGGTAGCGGTTCAGATACGCAGTATTTT. This gives the protein CSARGDRGSGSDTQYF.

This clonotype was counted at least ten times. The rearrangement links TRBV6-8 to TRBJ2-2; a weak D match, TRBD1 (6 bases). The CDR3 spans 13 residues. The V end lost 7 bases, the J end lost 4 bases, and 10 bases lay between the germline ends. Germline V gene data show CDR1 as MNHGY and CDR2 as SAAAGT. Here the CDR3 reads CASTGQTTGELFF. DNA for the CDR3: TGTGCCAGCACCGGACAGACCACCGGGGAGCTGTTTTTT.

This clonotype was picked up many times. The chain carries TRBV28 and TRBJ2-2; the match to TRBD1 covers 9 bases. J lost 3 bases, V lost 5 bases, and 7 bases had no gene match. The germline V gene encodes CDR1 MDHEN and CDR2 SYDVKM. The CDR3 is 16 amino acids. For the CDR3, the DNA is TGTGCCAGCAGTCCGAGGGGACAGGGACACACCGGGGAGCTGTTTTTT. This sequence encodes CASSPRGQGHTGELFF.

This clonotype was detected only a few times. The chain links TRBV21-1 to TRBJ2-7; the D call of TRBD2 is as the table states it, not checked on the DNA. TRBV21-1 has pseudogene status. This CDR3 contains 12 residues. CDR3 nucleotide sequence: TGTGCCAGCAGCAACAAAGCGGGAGACCAGTACTTC. Protein sequence: CASSNKAGDQYF.

This clonotype has only a few counts. The junction departs from germline at one end; a sequencing error may be responsible. The V call is TRBV20-1, the J call TRBJ2-3; D unresolved. The CDR3 is made up of 14 amino acids. Germline loops: CDR1 DFQATT, CDR2 SNEGSKA (reference sequence). As DNA, the CDR3 is TGCGGTGCTAGAATGCTGGTCTACACAGATACGCAGTATTTT. Its protein is CGARMLVYTDTQYF.

This clonotype has a count of ten or more. This sequence joins TRBV7-8 and TRBJ1-4, with D unclear. Trimming took off 3 bases at V and 7 bases at J, with 12 bases between the two ends. In germline, CDR1 is SGHVS, CDR2 FQNEAQ. The CDR3 has 14 residues. This CDR3 is CASSFRPTGEKLFF. DNA for the CDR3: TGTGCCAGCAGCTTCCGACCCACGGGTGAAAAACTGTTTTTT.

This clonotype was seen many times. The CDR3 protein is CASSLRAGPQETQYF. The CDR3 bases are TGTGCCAGCAGCTTGCGAGCAGGGCCCCAAGAGACCCAGTACTTC. The V and J genes are TRBV5-4 and TRBJ2-5; D is possibly TRBD1 (5 bases). Trimming stripped 1 base from V and 1 base from J, with 11 bases between. The CDR3 is 15 amino acids. Germline assignment: CDR1 SGHNT and CDR2 YYREEE (reference sequence).